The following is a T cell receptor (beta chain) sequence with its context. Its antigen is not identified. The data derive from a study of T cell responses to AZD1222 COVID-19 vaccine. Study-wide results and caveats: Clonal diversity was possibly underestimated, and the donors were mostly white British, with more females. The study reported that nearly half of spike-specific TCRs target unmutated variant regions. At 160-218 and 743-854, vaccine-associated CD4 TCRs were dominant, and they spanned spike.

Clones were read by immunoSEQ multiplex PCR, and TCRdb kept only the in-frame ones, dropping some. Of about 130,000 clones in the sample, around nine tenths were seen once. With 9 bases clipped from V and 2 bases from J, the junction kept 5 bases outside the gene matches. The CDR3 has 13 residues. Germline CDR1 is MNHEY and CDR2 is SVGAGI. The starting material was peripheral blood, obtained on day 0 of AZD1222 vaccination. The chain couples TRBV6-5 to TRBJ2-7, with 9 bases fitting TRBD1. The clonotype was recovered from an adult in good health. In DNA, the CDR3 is TGTGCCAGTCGGACAGGGGAAGCCTACGAGCAGTACTTC. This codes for CASRTGEAYEQYF.